The rows below give T cell receptor beta chains drawn from one sample of a study of Ad26.COV2.S vaccination and SARS-CoV-2 variants. This table comes from immunoSEQ multiplex PCR, and its TCRdb copy is limited to in-frame clones, with some not included. The sample lists hundreds of thousands of clones; nearly 90% were seen once. The sample here was peripheral blood, taken in a trial of Ad26.COV2.S vaccine versus placebo. The source is a person between 18 and 59 years old who received the Ad26.COV2.S COVID-19 vaccine or a placebo. CDR3s leave out the opening cysteine and the closing phenylalanine or tryptophan.

J gene,V gene,CDR3 length,CDR3 protein
TRBJ1-2,TRBV3-1/TRBV3-2,13,ASSQDWRGNYGYT
TRBJ2-3,TRBV7-2,13,ASSLGVTSTDTQY
TRBJ2-6,TRBV4-1,16,ASSRGAHLFSGANVLT
TRBJ2-5,TRBV5-1,12,ASSLMDSQETQY
TRBJ2-3,TRBV18,14,ASSLTTGPSGDTQY
TRBJ1-2,TRBV4-1,11,ASRRGGDYGYT
TRBJ1-1,TRBV3-1/TRBV3-2,12,ASSQGYGGTEAF
TRBJ2-4,TRBV2,14,ASSEGDWLAKNIQY
TRBJ2-3,TRBV7-3,13,ASSLARTGVDTQY
TRBJ1-2,TRBV15,11,ATSSYREDGYT
TRBJ1-5,TRBV5-1,12,ASSPGQDNQPQH
TRBJ1-6,TRBV7-8,15,ASSSPGGGPRGSPLH
TRBJ1-1,TRBV6-5,11,ASSYGARREAF
TRBJ2-3,TRBV27,12,ASSASGGTDTQY
TRBJ2-7,TRBV6-5,13,ASSLHGAPSYEQY
TRBJ2-5,TRBV11-3,12,ASSLGQGWETQY
TRBJ2-3,TRBV7-2,12,ASSTRPVTDTQY
TRBJ1-6,TRBV19,11,ATGQSYNSPLH
TRBJ2-5,TRBV28,16,ASSLTGTGGSSVETQY
TRBJ2-2,TRBV24-1,15,ATSDFGTSGNTGELF
TRBJ1-1,TRBV14,14,ASSQLPPSGPREAF
TRBJ1-2,TRBV3-1/TRBV3-2,12,ASSQPIPGYGYT
TRBJ1-2,TRBV12-3/TRBV12-4,11,ASSFRATYGYT
TRBJ1-2,TRBV5-5,15,ASSLGGFDRTGYGYT
TRBJ1-1,TRBV7-2,11,ASSLQGNTEAF
TRBJ2-1,TRBV13,14,ASSLGAGGPWNEQF
TRBJ1-3,TRBV7-6,17,ASSLARPDRRYAGNTIY
TRBJ1-4,TRBV29-1,12,SVAAVATNEKLF
TRBJ2-2,TRBV28,12,ASSFLGNTGELF
TRBJ2-2,TRBV4-3,15,ASSQEVLTWGTGELF
TRBJ1-2,TRBV7-8,13,ASSVATTGGGGYT